This T cell receptor (beta chain) originates from a study of Graves' ophthalmopathy and Graves' hyperthyroidism (dated by TCRdb to 2016 to 2019). About the study as a whole: Hyperthyroidism was defined as stable when no progression to ophthalmopathy occurred within 18 months of follow-up. TCR beta repertoire signatures were used to distinguish Graves' ophthalmopathy from Graves' hyperthyroidism and to predict progression to ophthalmopathy. In total, around 130 blood samples were TCR-sequenced: under 45 ophthalmopathy, 75 hyperthyroidism and roughly 17 hyperthyroidism-to-ophthalmopathy patients. To explore V-J signatures that separate ophthalmopathy from hyperthyroidism, a discovery set of 95 to 100 patients was enrolled, consisting of 43 with ophthalmopathy and approximately 57 with stable hyperthyroidism. For independent validation, a separate cohort was made up of some 19 hyperthyroidism patients plus 17 patients who later progressed from hyperthyroidism to ophthalmopathy. In 6 or 7 hyperthyroidism patients, T-cell repertoires of thyroid tissue and blood were compared. Following sample collection, hyperthyroidism patients were given methimazole at a starting dose of 30 mg daily, and ophthalmopathy patients were given high-dose intravenous methylprednisolone. General study outcomes and caveats: In validation, the model predicted ophthalmopathy progression with more than 55% sensitivity and roughly 72% specificity; 12 predicted patients were CT-confirmed with GO in a median of 6.5 months. Sample size was not predetermined statistically, and investigators were not blinded to group allocation. Ophthalmopathy was separated from stable hyperthyroidism by the 13-signature model with just under 90% sensitivity and 81% to 84% specificity in cross-validation and with 80%/75% in the test set. Most of the expanded thyroid clonotypes with a frequency above 0.001 were also detected in blood, and it was suggested that the thyroid immune response may be reflected by blood repertoires.

On this clonotype: No cognate antigen has been identified for it. No base quality values were provided; no much bigger clone lies one nucleotide off.

Patients with hyperthyroidism were aged 18 to 65 years, had been newly diagnosed, and had a disease duration of less than 2 months. Patients were excluded if they had other autoimmune diseases, uncontrolled infections, pregnancy or lactation. Diagnosis relied on clinical symptoms, serum thyroxine, TRAb, thyroid ultrasound and orbital computed tomography. Total RNA was extracted with Trizol reagent and quality-checked on an Agilent 2100 Bioanalyzer. For repertoire sequencing, the TCR beta CDR3 regions were amplified from RNA transcripts. A first-round RT-PCR used HTBI primers with the Qiagen OneStep RT-PCR kit, followed by a second-round multiplex PCR, size selection and purification. The libraries underwent paired-end sequencing with 100 bp reads on an Illumina HiSeq2000. Regarding the original processing steps: SOAPnuke was used to process the reads, throwing out any read that had adapters, had uncalled bases, had a mean Phred below 15, or lacked an exact constant-primer or identifier match. COPE v1.2.5 was used to merge the high-quality paired reads. Each unique nucleotide sequence was defined as a clonotype, and clonotypes were aligned to IMGT TRB V, D and J references with MiTCR v1.1. The analysis was limited to V-J combinations with a frequency above 0.0001, which together covered roughly 99% of the repertoires. A TCR clonal expansion and chaos score per V-J combination was defined as the ratio of F50 clonal expansion to chaos observed in the TCRdist matrix. Welch's t-statistics and random forest were used to reduce features to about a dozen V-J combinations, which were fed into a naive Bayes classifier. The Morisita-Horn index was used to measure how similar the thyroid and blood repertoires were. TCRdb reworked the public reads: Q25 trimming with fastp, MiXCR clone assembly, productive beta chains retained. Here each entry gathers all rows of one CDR3 protein and keeps the most common genes and DNA. Here the V and J calls rest on TCRdb's processing, not on the authors' analysis. This sample lists 900,000 to 1,200,000 distinct CDR3 sequences; about 38% were detected once. Together, the top ten hold 8.5% to 14% of the sample.

Material: peripheral blood or thyroid tissue (not recorded which). The clonotype originates from an adult man with Graves' hyperthyroidism.

In nucleotide form, the sequence is TGTGCCAGCAGTGAGACGAGCGGGAGTTCGAATACGCAGTATTTT. Its amino acids are CASSETSGSSNTQYF. The sequence links TRBV25-1 to TRBJ2-3, and 8 junctional nucleotides match TRBD2. From cysteine to phenylalanine, the CDR3 is 15 amino acids long. Of all the DNA, just the CDR3 is kept, 45 bases in frame from base 1. The germline V gene sets CDR1 to MGHDK and CDR2 to SYGVNS. At the junction V is shortened by 3 bases and J by 7 bases; bases outside the gene matches: 9.